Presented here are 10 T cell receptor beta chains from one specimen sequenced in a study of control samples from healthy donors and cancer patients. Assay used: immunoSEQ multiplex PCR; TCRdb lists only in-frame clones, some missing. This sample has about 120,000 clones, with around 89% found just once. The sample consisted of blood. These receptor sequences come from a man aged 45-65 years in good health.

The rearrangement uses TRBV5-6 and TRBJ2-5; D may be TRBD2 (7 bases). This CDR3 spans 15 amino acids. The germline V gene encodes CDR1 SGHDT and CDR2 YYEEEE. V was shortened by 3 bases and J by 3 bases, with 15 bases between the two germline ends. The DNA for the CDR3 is TGTGCCAGCAGCTGGGGGGCGAGCGGGAAAGAGACCCAGTACTTC. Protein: CASSWGASGKETQYF. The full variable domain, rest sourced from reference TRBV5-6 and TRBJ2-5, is DAGVTQSPTHLIKTRGQQVTLRCSPKSGHDTVSWYQQALGQGPQFIFQYYEEEERQRGNFPDRFSGHQFPNYSSELNVNALLLGDSALYLCASSWGASGKETQYFGPGTRLLVL.

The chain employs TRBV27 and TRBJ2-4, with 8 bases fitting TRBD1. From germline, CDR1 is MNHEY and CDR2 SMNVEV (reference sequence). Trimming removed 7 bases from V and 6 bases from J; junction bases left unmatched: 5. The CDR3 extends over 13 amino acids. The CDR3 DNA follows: TGTGCCAGCAAACAGGGGGGAGGAAACATTCAGTACTTC. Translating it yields CASKQGGGNIQYF.

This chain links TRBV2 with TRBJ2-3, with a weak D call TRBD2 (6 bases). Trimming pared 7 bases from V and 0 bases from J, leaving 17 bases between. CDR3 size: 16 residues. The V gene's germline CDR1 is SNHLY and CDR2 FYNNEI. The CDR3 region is CASNYNPRGSTDTQYF. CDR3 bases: TGTGCCAGCAATTACAACCCCCGGGGGAGCACAGATACGCAGTATTTT. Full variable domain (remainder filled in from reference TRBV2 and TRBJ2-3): EPEVTQTPSHQVTQMGQEVILRCVPISNHLYFYWYRQILGQKVEFLVSFYNNEISEKSEIFDDQFSVERPDGSNFTLKIRSTKLEDSAMYFCASNYNPRGSTDTQYFGPGTRLTVL.

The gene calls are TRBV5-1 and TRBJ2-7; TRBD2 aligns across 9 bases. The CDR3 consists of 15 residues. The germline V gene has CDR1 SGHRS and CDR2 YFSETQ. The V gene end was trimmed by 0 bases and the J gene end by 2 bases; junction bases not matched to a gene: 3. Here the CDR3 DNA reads TGCGCCAGCAGCTTGGGCGGGGGGGAGACCTACGAGCAGTACTTC. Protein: CASSLGGGETYEQYF.

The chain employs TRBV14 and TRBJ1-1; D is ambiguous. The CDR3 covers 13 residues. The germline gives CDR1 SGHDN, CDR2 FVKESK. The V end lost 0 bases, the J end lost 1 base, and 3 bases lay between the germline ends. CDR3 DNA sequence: TGTGCCAGCAGCCAAGACAGGAACACTGAAGCTTTCTTT. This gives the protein CASSQDRNTEAFF.

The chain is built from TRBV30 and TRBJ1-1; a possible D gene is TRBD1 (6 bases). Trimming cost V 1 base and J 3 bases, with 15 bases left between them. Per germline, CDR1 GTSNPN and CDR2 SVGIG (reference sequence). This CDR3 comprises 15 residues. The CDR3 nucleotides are TGTGCCTGGAGTGAGACAGGAAAAGAGCACACTGAAGCTTTCTTT. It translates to CAWSETGKEHTEAFF.

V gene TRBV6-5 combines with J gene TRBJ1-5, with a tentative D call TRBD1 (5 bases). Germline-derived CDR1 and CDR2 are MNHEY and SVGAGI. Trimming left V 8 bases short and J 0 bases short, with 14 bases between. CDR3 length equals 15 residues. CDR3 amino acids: CASRRQPNSNQPQHF. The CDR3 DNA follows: TGTGCCAGCCGGAGACAGCCTAATAGCAATCAGCCCCAGCATTTT.

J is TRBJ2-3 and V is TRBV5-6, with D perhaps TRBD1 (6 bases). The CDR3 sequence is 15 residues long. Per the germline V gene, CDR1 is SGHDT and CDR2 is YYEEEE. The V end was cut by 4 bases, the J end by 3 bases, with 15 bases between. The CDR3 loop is CASSNHYRETDTQYF. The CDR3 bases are TGTGCCAGCAGCAACCATTACAGGGAAACAGATACGCAGTATTTT.

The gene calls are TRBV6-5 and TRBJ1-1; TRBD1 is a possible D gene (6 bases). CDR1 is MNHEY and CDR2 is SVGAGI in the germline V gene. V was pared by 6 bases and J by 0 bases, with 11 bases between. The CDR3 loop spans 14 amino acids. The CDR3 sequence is CASRPGQLNTEAFF. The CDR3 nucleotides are TGTGCCAGCAGACCCGGACAGTTGAACACTGAAGCTTTCTTT.

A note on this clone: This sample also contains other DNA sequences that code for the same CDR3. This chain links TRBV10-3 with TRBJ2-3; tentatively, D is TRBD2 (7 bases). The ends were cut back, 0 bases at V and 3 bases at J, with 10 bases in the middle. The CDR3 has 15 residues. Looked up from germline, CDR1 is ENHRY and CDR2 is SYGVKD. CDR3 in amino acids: CAISESRGGTDTQYF. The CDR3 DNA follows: TGTGCCATCAGTGAGTCGAGGGGGGGTACAGATACGCAGTATTTT.